These T cell receptor beta chains were read from a single sample in a study of cytomegalovirus exposure and HLA in healthy donors. Sequencing used immunoSEQ multiplex PCR; TCRdb keeps in-frame clones, though not all of them. The profile shows over 100,000 clones, around 64% of them singletons. The material sequenced was PBMCs. These receptor sequences come from a woman in her twenties or thirties in good health and CMV-seronegative. CDR3s include the opening cysteine and the closing phenylalanine or tryptophan. D genes are given only for firm matches. Part of the rows lack a size; the others show once, few, many or a class for expanded clones.

V	D	size	J	DNA	CDR3
TRBV7-2	TRBD1	NA	TRBJ2-1	TGTGCCAGCAGCCTCCCCGGACAGGGACAGTTCTTC	CASSLPGQGQFF
TRBV9	NA	NA	TRBJ2-5	TGTGCCAGCAGCGGGGGAGAAGAGACCCAGTACTTC	CASSGGEETQYF
TRBV6-5	TRBD2	NA	TRBJ2-1	TGTGCCAGCAGTTACGGGACTAGCGGGTACAATGAGCAGTTCTTC	CASSYGTSGYNEQFF
TRBV28	NA	few	TRBJ2-6	TGTGCCAGCAATACCCCTTGGCGGATCTTATCTGGGGCCAACGTCCTGACTTTC	CASNTPWRILSGANVLTF
TRBV19	NA	NA	TRBJ1-5	TGTGCCAGTAGTATTAGGGACACCCACAATCAGCCCCAGCATTTT	CASSIRDTHNQPQHF
TRBV19	TRBD1	NA	TRBJ1-1	TGTGCCAGTAGTTCCTGGACAGGTCCCGGGGCTGAAGCTTTCTTT	CASSSWTGPGAEAFF
TRBV21-1	NA	NA	TRBJ2-5	TGTGCCAGCAGCCAAATGAGGGACAGGGGAATACAGACCCAGTACTTC	CASSQMRDRGIQTQYF
TRBV6-1	TRBD2	few	TRBJ2-7	TGTGCCAGCAGAGGGACTAGCGGCGGCTACGAGCAGTACTTC	CASRGTSGGYEQYF
TRBV7-9	TRBD2	NA	TRBJ2-5	TGTGCCAGCAGCCCGATCAGCGGGAGAGTCGAGACCCAGTACTTC	CASSPISGRVETQYF
TRBV13	TRBD2	few	TRBJ2-7	TGTGCCAGCAGCGAACGGATCAGGACTAGCTCCCACGAGCAGTACTTC	CASSERIRTSSHEQYF
TRBV2	NA	NA	TRBJ1-1	TGTGCCAGCAGTCGACAGCTTACTGAAGCTTTCTTT	CASSRQLTEAFF
TRBV18	NA	NA	TRBJ2-3	TGTGCCAGCTCAGTAGCGGGACAGGGCACGCAGTATTTT	CASSVAGQGTQYF
TRBV5-1	TRBD1	NA	TRBJ1-4	TGCGCCAGCAGCCCAAACCCTCCCGGGACAGGAAATGAAAAACTGTTTTTT	CASSPNPPGTGNEKLFF
TRBV7-2	NA	few	TRBJ1-4	TGTGCCAGCAGTCAGATCCAGGGCGTTTATAATGAAAAACTGTTTTTT	CASSQIQGVYNEKLFF
TRBV6-4	TRBD1	NA	TRBJ2-1	TGTGCCAGCAGTGAAGGACAGGGGTTATCTGAGCAGTTCTTC	CASSEGQGLSEQFF
TRBV6-5	TRBD1	few	TRBJ1-2	TGTGCCAGCAATAGAGTCAGGGGGGCCGGCTATGGCTACACCTTC	CASNRVRGAGYGYTF
TRBV7-3	TRBD1	NA	TRBJ1-1	TGTGCCAGCAGCTCCCAGGGGGGAACTGAAGCTTTCTTT	CASSSQGGTEAFF
TRBV30	NA	NA	TRBJ1-4	TGTGCCTGGAGTGTACGGGGAACTAATGAAAAACTGTTTTTT	CAWSVRGTNEKLFF
TRBV7-9	NA	once	TRBJ1-6	TGTGCCAGCAGCTCCGGACAGCCGGATTCACCCCTCCACTTT	CASSSGQPDSPLHF
TRBV6-1	TRBD1	NA	TRBJ2-2	TGTGCCAGCGGCCAGGGGGCAACTTACACCGGGGAGCTGTTTTTT	CASGQGATYTGELFF
TRBV28	NA	NA	TRBJ1-2	TGTGCCAGCAGCCTTCCTAGAAACTATGGCTACACCTTC	CASSLPRNYGYTF
TRBV28	NA	NA	TRBJ1-5	TGTGCCAGCAGTTTCGTCCCTAGGTACGACAGTAAAAATCAGCCCCAGCATTTT	CASSFVPRYDSKNQPQHF
TRBV6-5	NA	NA	TRBJ2-1	TGTGCCAGCAGCCGCCTCGTGGGGGCAGACAATGAGCAGTTCTTC	CASSRLVGADNEQFF
TRBV2	NA	NA	TRBJ2-5	TGTGCCAGCAGTGGACAGGTTCAAGAGACCCAGTACTTC	CASSGQVQETQYF
TRBV25-1	TRBD2	NA	TRBJ2-1	TGTGCCACCGGACTAGCGGGAGGAGCTCCCTACAATGAGCAGTTCTTC	CATGLAGGAPYNEQFF
TRBV5-6	NA	NA	TRBJ1-1	TGTGCCAGCAGCCCCGATCCCGGGTATTACACTGAAGCTTTCTTT	CASSPDPGYYTEAFF
TRBV14	NA	NA	TRBJ1-1	TGTGCCAGCAGCCACCCAGCTAGTGTTGAAGCTTTCTTT	CASSHPASVEAFF
TRBV27	NA	NA	TRBJ2-2	TGTGCCAGCAGTTTAGCGGGAAGGAACACCGGGGAGCTGTTTTTT	CASSLAGRNTGELFF
TRBV7-2	NA	NA	TRBJ2-7	TGTGCCAGCAGCTTAGCGTTCGGCGGGATCAGCTCCTACGAGCAGTACTTC	CASSLAFGGISSYEQYF
TRBV7-9	NA	few	TRBJ2-3	TGTGCCAGCAGCCCCCTTAGCGGCCGCACAGATACGCAGTATTTT	CASSPLSGRTDTQYF
TRBV27	TRBD1	medium-sized	TRBJ1-4	TGTGCCAGCAGTTCACCCCCCGGGACAGGGGGTGAAAAACTGTTTTTT	CASSSPPGTGGEKLFF
TRBV6-1	TRBD2	NA	TRBJ2-7	TGTGCCAGCATGGCGGGGGGCTCCTACGAGCAGTACTTC	CASMAGGSYEQYF
TRBV18	TRBD2	NA	TRBJ2-7	TGTGCCAGCTCACCAGCCGGGACTAGCATTACCTACGAGCAGTACTTC	CASSPAGTSITYEQYF